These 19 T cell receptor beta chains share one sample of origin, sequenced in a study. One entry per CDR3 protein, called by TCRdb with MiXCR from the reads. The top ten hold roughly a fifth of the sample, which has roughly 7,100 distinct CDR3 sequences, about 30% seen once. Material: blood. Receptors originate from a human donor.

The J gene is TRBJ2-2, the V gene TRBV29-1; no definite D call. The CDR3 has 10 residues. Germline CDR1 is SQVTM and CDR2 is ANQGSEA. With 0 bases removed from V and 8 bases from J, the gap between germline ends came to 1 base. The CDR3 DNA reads TGCAGCGTTGAAGATGGGGAGCTGTTTTTT. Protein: CSVEDGELFF.

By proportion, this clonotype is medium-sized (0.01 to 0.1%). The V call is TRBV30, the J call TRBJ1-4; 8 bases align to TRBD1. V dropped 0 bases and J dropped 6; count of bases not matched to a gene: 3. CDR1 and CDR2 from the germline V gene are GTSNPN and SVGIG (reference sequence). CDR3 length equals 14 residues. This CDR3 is CAWSVGQGDEKLFF. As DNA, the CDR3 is TGTGCCTGGAGTGTCGGACAGGGAGATGAAAAACTGTTTTTT.

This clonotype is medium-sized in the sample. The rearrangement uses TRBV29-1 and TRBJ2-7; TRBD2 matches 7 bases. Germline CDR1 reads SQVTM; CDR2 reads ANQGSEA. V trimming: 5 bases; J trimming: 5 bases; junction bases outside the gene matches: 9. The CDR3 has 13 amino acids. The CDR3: CSVLGGSADEQYF. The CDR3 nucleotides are TGCAGCGTTTTAGGCGGGAGTGCCGACGAGCAGTACTTC.

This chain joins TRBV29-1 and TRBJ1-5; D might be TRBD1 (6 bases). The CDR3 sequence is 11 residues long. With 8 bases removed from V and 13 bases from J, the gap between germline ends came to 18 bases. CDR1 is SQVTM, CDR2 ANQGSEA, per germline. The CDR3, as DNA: TGCAGCAGTTTCGCTGTAGGACAGCAGCATTTT. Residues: CSSFAVGQQHF.

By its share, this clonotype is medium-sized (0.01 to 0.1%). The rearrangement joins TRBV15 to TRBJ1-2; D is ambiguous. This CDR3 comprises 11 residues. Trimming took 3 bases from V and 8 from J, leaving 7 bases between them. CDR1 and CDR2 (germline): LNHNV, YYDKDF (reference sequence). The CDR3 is CATSSGQGYTF. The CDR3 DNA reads TGTGCCACCAGCAGCGGTCAGGGCTACACCTTC.

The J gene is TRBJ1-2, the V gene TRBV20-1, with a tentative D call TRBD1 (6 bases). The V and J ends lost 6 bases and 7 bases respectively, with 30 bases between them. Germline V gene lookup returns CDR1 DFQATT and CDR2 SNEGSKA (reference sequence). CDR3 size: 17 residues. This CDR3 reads CSASPAGASVGTSGYTF. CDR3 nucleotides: TGCAGTGCATCACCTGCGGGGGCCTCCGTTGGGACGAGTGGCTACACCTTC.

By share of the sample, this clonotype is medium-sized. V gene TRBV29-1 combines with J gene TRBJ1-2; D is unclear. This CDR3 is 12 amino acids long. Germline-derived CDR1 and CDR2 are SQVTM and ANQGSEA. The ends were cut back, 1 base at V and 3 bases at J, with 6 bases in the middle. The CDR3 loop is CSVEVRHYGYTF. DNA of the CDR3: TGCAGCGTTGAAGTCCGACACTATGGCTACACCTTC.

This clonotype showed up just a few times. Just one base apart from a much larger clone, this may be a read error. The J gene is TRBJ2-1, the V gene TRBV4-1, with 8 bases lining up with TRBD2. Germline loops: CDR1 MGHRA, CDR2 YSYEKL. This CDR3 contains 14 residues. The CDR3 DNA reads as TGCGCCAGCAGCCAACCCGGGAGGGCCAATGAGCGGTTCTTC. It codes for CASSQPGRANERFF.

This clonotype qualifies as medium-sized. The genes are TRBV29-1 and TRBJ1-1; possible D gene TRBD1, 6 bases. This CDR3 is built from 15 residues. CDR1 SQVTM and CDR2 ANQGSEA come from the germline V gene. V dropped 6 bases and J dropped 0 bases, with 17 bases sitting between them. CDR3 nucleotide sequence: TGCAGCGTAAACAAAGGGACACCCATGAACACTGAAGCTTTCTTT. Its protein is CSVNKGTPMNTEAFF.

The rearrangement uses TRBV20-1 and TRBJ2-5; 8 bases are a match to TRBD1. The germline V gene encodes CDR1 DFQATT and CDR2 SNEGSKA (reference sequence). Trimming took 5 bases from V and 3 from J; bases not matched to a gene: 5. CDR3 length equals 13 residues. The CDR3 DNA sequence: TGCAGTGCTCTAACGACAGGGGAAGAGACCCAGTACTTC. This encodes CSALTTGEETQYF.

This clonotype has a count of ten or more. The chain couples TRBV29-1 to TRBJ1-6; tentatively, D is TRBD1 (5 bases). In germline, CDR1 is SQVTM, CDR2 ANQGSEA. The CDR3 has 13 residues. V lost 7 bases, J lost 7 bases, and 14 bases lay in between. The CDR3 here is CSAKTEANSPLHF. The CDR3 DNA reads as TGCAGCGCTAAGACAGAGGCCAATTCACCCCTCCACTTT.

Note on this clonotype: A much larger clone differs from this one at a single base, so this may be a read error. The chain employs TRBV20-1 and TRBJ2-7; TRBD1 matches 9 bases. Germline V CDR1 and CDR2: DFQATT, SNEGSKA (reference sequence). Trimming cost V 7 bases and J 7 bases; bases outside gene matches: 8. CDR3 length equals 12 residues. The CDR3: CSGTGAYNEQYF. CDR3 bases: TGCAGTGGGACAGGGGCCTACAATGAGCAGTACTTC.

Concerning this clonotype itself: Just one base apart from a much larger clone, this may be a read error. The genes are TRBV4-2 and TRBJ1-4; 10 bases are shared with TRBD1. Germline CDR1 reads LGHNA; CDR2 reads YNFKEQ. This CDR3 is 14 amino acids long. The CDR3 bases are TGTGCCAGCAGCCCCTGGACAGGGGGTGAAAAAATGTTTTTT. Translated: CASSPWTGGEKMFF.

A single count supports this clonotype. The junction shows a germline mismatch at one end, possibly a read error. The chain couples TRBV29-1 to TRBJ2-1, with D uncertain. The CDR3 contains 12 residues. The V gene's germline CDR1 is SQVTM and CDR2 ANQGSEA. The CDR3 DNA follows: TGCCGCGTTGAAGGTCAATCCTACGAGCAGTTCTTC. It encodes CRVEGQSYEQFF.

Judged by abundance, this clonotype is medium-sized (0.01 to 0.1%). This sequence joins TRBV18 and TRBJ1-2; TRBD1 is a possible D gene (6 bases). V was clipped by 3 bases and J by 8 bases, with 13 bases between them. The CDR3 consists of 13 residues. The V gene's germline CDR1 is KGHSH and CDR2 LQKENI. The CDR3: CASSPTKDSGYTF. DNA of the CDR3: TGTGCCAGCTCACCCACTAAGGACAGCGGCTACACCTTC.

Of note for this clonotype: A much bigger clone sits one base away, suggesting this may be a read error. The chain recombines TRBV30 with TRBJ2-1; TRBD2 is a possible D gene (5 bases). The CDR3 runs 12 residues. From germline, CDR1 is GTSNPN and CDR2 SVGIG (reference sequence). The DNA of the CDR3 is TGTGCCAGCATGTCGGGATACAATGAGCAGCTCTTC. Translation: CASMSGYNEQLF.

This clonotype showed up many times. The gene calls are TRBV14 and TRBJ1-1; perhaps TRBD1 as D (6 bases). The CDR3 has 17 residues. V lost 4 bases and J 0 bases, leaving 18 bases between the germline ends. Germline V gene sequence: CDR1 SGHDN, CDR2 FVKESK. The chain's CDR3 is CASSRSLLGGVNTEAFF. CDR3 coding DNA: TGTGCCAGCAGCCGTTCCCTCCTAGGGGGTGTGAACACTGAAGCTTTCTTT. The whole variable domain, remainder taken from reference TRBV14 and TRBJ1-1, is EAGVTQFPSHSVIEKGQTVTLRCDPISGHDNLYWYRRVMGKEIKFLLHFVKESKQDESGMPNNRFLAERTGGTYSTLKVQPAELEDSGVYFCASSRSLLGGVNTEAFFGQGTRLTVV.

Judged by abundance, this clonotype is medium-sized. In nucleotides, the CDR3 is TGTGCCAGCAGTTTAGGGATGGTGGAAAAACTGTTTTTT. Translating gives CASSLGMVEKLFF. The chain has TRBV12-3 or TRBV12-4 and TRBJ1-4; no reliable D call. The CDR3 sequence is 13 residues long. Trimming pared 1 base from V and 8 bases from J, leaving 8 bases between.

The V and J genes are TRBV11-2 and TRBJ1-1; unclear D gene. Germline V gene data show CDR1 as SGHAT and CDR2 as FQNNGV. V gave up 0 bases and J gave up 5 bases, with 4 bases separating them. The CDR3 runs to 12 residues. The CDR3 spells CASSLDQTEAFF. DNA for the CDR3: TGTGCCAGCAGCTTAGATCAAACTGAAGCTTTCTTT.